This is a list of T cell receptor beta chains from one sample in a study of blood T cell repertoires in COVID-19. This table comes from immunoSEQ multiplex PCR, and its TCRdb copy is limited to in-frame clones, with some not included. The data hold approximately 300,000 clones, with around 86% observed a single time. The sequenced material came from peripheral blood. These receptors came from a man aged 50-60 years with active or convalescent COVID-19. Both conserved end residues are part of each CDR3. Each record gives: CDR3 protein, CDR3 DNA, V gene, J gene, clone size, D gene. The D gene is left open where the match is weak. Size values are once, few and many counts, or a class for expanded clones, and some rows have none.

CASSSTPGTARFTYGYTF	TGTGCCAGCAGTTCCACCCCCGGGACAGCCCGATTCACCTATGGCTACACCTTC	TRBV28	TRBJ1-2	NA	TRBD1
CASSLYPGAATNEKLFF	TGTGCCAGCAGCCTCTACCCAGGGGCCGCAACTAATGAAAAACTGTTTTTT	TRBV4-2	TRBJ1-4	NA	NA
CATSLMGSGNPDTQYF	TGTGCCACCAGCCTGATGGGTAGCGGGAACCCAGATACGCAGTATTTT	TRBV15	TRBJ2-3	NA	TRBD2
CASSQEQVLYSNQPQHF	TGTGCCAGCAGCCAAGAACAGGTTCTCTATAGCAATCAGCCCCAGCATTTT	TRBV4-2	TRBJ1-5	once	NA
CASSSLAGTYNEQFF	TGCGCCAGCAGCTCGCTAGCGGGAACCTACAATGAGCAGTTCTTC	TRBV5-1	TRBJ2-1	NA	TRBD2
CASSQDELAGALQETQYF	TGTGCCAGCAGCCAGGACGAACTAGCGGGGGCTCTCCAAGAGACCCAGTACTTC	TRBV4-2	TRBJ2-5	NA	TRBD2
CASSFPQGANTEAFF	TGTGCCAGCAGTTTCCCCCAGGGGGCCAACACTGAAGCTTTCTTT	TRBV28	TRBJ1-1	NA	TRBD1
CASKGQAAGNTEAFF	TGTGCCAGTAAGGGACAGGCCGCCGGGAACACTGAAGCTTTCTTT	TRBV19	TRBJ1-1	NA	TRBD1
CASSLGGQGGGYTF	TGTGCCAGCAGTTTGGGGGGACAGGGGGGCGGCTACACCTTC	TRBV28	TRBJ1-2	NA	TRBD1
CASSFSRHEQFF	TGTGCCAGCAGCTTTTCGCGCCATGAGCAGTTCTTC	TRBV5-6	TRBJ2-1	NA	NA
CACRDSSYEQYF	TGTGCCTGCCGGGACAGCTCCTACGAGCAGTACTTC	TRBV6-5	TRBJ2-7	NA	TRBD1
CASTPRVSGANVLTF	TGTGCCAGCACCCCGAGAGTATCCGGGGCCAACGTCCTGACTTTC	TRBV7-6	TRBJ2-6	NA	NA
CASSVALGQGVSYNEQFF	TGTGCCAGCAGCGTAGCTTTAGGACAGGGGGTTTCCTACAATGAGCAGTTCTTC	TRBV9	TRBJ2-1	NA	TRBD1
CASSTTGEGEKLFF	TGTGCCAGCAGCACGACAGGGGAGGGTGAAAAACTGTTTTTT	TRBV7-8	TRBJ1-4	NA	TRBD1
CASTPTGTSNQPQHF	TGTGCCAGCACTCCGACAGGAACGAGCAATCAGCCCCAGCATTTT	TRBV6-5	TRBJ1-5	NA	NA
CASSPGTGGAENYGYTF	TGTGCCAGCAGTCCCGGGACAGGGGGCGCCGAGAACTATGGCTACACCTTC	TRBV6-6	TRBJ1-2	NA	TRBD1
CASRTTENQPQHF	TGTGCCAGCAGGACGACAGAAAATCAGCCCCAGCATTTT	TRBV28	TRBJ1-5	NA	NA
CATQGGGELFF	TGTGCCACCCAAGGGGGCGGGGAGCTGTTTTTT	TRBV12-3/TRBV12-4	TRBJ2-2	NA	NA
CASSAHIGDNSYEQYF	TGTGCCAGCAGCGCGCATATTGGGGACAACTCCTACGAGCAGTACTTC	TRBV9	TRBJ2-7	once	NA
CASSLAADYEQYF	TGTGCCAGCTCCCTAGCGGCGGACTACGAGCAGTACTTC	TRBV2	TRBJ2-7	once	TRBD2